The rows below give T cell receptor beta chains drawn from one sample of a study of blood T cell repertoires in COVID-19. The protocol was immunoSEQ multiplex PCR, while the TCRdb copy is restricted to in-frame clones and leaves out a portion. The sample includes fewer than 250,000 clones, about nine tenths of them seen just once. The material sequenced was peripheral blood. Source of these receptors: a man between 25 and 39 years old with COVID-19, enrolled during active disease. Each CDR3 is given with its conserved first and last residue. A D gene is named only where the DNA matches it firmly.

d_call | j_call | v_call | cdr3_aa | cdr3_nt
NA | TRBJ1-2 | TRBV6-4 | CASSETQGYGYTF | TGTGCCAGCAGTGAGACCCAGGGCTATGGCTACACCTTC
NA | TRBJ1-1 | TRBV29-1 | CSVETRQSNTEAFF | TGCAGCGTTGAAACCCGACAGTCGAACACTGAAGCTTTCTTT
TRBD1 | TRBJ1-2 | TRBV19 | CATRTGLLPNYGYTF | TGTGCCACCCGGACAGGACTACTACCTAACTATGGCTACACCTTC
TRBD2 | TRBJ2-1 | TRBV7-6 | CASSLGGGFYNEQFF | TGTGCCAGCAGCTTAGGCGGGGGGTTCTACAATGAGCAGTTCTTC
TRBD1 | TRBJ1-5 | TRBV19 | CATNDRAGGNQPQHF | TGTGCCACAAATGACAGGGCCGGGGGCAATCAGCCCCAGCATTTT
NA | TRBJ2-7 | TRBV19 | CASSIGGATSSYEQYF | TGTGCCAGTAGTATAGGGGGCGCGACCAGCTCCTACGAGCAGTACTTC
NA | TRBJ1-3 | TRBV3-1/TRBV3-2 | CASSQEPLGNTIYF | TGTGCCAGCAGCCAGGAGCCCCTAGGAAACACCATATATTTT
NA | TRBJ2-7 | TRBV4-1 | CASSRQTSGTVGDEQYF | TGCGCCAGCAGCCGGCAAACCTCCGGGACTGTCGGAGACGAGCAGTACTTC
NA | TRBJ2-5 | TRBV5-1 | CASSPTSLQETQYF | TGCGCCAGCAGCCCTACCTCACTCCAAGAGACCCAGTACTTC
NA | TRBJ1-1 | TRBV18 | CASSLRIPGATEAFF | TGTGCCAGCTCACTGAGGATCCCAGGGGCCACTGAAGCTTTCTTT
TRBD1 | TRBJ2-5 | TRBV7-9 | CASSWGTGVQETQYF | TGTGCCAGCAGCTGGGGTACAGGGGTTCAAGAGACCCAGTACTTC
TRBD2 | TRBJ2-3 | TRBV5-4 | CASSLAGEGTQYF | TGTGCCAGCAGCTTGGCCGGGGAGGGTACGCAGTATTTT
NA | TRBJ1-2 | TRBV9 | CASSVVTGNYGYTF | TGTGCCAGCAGCGTAGTAACCGGTAACTATGGCTACACCTTC
TRBD1 | TRBJ1-5 | TRBV24-1 | CATRVKGGGQGTVQPQHF | TGTGCCACCAGGGTAAAGGGAGGTGGACAGGGGACGGTTCAGCCCCAGCATTTT
NA | TRBJ2-5 | TRBV6-5 | CASSYGRQETQYF | TGTGCCAGCAGTTACGGCAGACAAGAGACCCAGTACTTC
TRBD1 | TRBJ2-1 | TRBV14 | CASSQDPQGAQGNEQFF | TGTGCCAGCAGCCAAGATCCTCAGGGGGCTCAGGGCAATGAGCAGTTCTTC
NA | TRBJ1-1 | TRBV12-5 | CASGKQVLNTEAFF | TGTGCTAGTGGTAAACAGGTCCTGAACACTGAAGCTTTCTTT
TRBD1 | TRBJ2-7 | TRBV15 | CATSRKFTGANEQYF | TGTGCCACCAGCAGAAAGTTTACAGGGGCCAACGAGCAGTACTTC
NA | TRBJ2-5 | TRBV5-1 | CASSLEGRSDGFGETQYF | TGCGCCAGCAGCTTGGAAGGCAGGTCGGATGGATTTGGAGAGACCCAGTACTTC
NA | TRBJ1-5 | TRBV6-2/TRBV6-3 | CASRYDSYNQPQHF | TGTGCCAGCAGATACGACAGTTACAATCAGCCCCAGCATTTT